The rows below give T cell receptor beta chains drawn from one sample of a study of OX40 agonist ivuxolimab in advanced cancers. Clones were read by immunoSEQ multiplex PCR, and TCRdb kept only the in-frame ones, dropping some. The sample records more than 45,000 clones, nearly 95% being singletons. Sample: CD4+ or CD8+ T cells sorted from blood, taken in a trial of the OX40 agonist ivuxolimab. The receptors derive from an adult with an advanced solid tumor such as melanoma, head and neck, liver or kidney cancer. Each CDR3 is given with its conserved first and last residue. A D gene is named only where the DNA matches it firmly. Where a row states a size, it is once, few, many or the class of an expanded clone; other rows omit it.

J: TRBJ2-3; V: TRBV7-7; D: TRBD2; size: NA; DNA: TGTGCTAGCAGCCTCAGCGGGGGGGCAGCGGATACGCAGTATTTT; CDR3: CASSLSGGAADTQYF
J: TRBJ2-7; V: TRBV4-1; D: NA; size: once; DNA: TGCGCCAGCAGCCAAGAGACAGGAGCCTACGAGCAGTACTTC; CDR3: CASSQETGAYEQYF
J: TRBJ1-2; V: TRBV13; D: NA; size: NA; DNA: TGTGCCAGCAGCGCCAGTACAGGGTTCCCCCAATCCTTC; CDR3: CASSASTGFPQSF
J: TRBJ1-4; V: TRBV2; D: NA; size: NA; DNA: TGTGCCAGCAGTGAAAATGTGGCAGGCCCTAATGAAAAACTGTTTTTT; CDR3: CASSENVAGPNEKLFF
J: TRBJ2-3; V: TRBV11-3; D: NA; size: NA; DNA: TGTGCCAGCAGCTTAGATCCAGGAACCACAGATACGCAGTATTTT; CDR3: CASSLDPGTTDTQYF
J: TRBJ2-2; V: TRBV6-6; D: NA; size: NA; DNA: TGTGCCAGCAGTCACAGGGCCGGGGAGCTGTTTTTT; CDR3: CASSHRAGELFF
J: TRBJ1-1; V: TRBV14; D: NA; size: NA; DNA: TGTGCCAGCAGCCAAGATTCGCTTGGGGGCGGGGGCACTGAAGCTTTCTTT; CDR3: CASSQDSLGGGGTEAFF
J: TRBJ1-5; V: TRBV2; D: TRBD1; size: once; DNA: TGTGCCAGCAGTGAGGCGACAGGGTCCAATCAGCCCCAGCATTTT; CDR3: CASSEATGSNQPQHF
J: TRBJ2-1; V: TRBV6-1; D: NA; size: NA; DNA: TGTGCCAGCAGTGATTGGGGATCCTACAATGAGCAGTTCTTC; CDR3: CASSDWGSYNEQFF
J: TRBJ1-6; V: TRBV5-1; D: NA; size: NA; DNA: TGCGCCAGCAGCCCCCAAGGGGCGAGCTCCTATAATTCACCCCTCCACTTT; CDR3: CASSPQGASSYNSPLHF
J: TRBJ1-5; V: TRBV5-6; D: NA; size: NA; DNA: TGTGCCAGCAGCTTGAGCAATCAGCCCCAGCATTTT; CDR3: CASSLSNQPQHF
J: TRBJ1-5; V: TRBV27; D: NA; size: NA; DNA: TGTGCCAGCAGACCCGGGACTGGTAATCAGCCCCAGCATTTT; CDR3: CASRPGTGNQPQHF
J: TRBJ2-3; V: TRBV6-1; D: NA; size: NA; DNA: TGTGCCAGCAGTGACTCTGGGGTATATACGCAGTATTTT; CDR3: CASSDSGVYTQYF
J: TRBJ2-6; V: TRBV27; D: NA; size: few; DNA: TGTGCCAGCAGTACACGGACAGTCTCTGGGGCCAACGTCCTGACTTTC; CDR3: CASSTRTVSGANVLTF
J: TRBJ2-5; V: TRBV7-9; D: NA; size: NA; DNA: TGTGCCAGCACTCCAGAAAACAGGGAAGAGACCCAGTACTTC; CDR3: CASTPENREETQYF
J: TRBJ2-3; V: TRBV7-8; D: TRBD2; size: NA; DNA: TGTGCCAGCAGCTCCTGGACTAGCGGAACAGATACGCAGTATTTT; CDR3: CASSSWTSGTDTQYF
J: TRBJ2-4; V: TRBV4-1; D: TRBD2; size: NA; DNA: TGCGCCAGCAGCCAAGCAATTACTAGCGGGGGTGCCAAAAACATTCAGTACTTC; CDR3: CASSQAITSGGAKNIQYF
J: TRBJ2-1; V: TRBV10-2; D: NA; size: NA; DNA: TGCGCCAGCAGTTATGACGGTTACAATGAGCAGTTCTTC; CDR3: CASSYDGYNEQFF
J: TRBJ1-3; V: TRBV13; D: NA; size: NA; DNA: TGTGCCAGCAGTCCAGGGTTGGGAAACACCATATATTTT; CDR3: CASSPGLGNTIYF
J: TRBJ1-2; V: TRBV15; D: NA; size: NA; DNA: TGTGCCACCAGCAGAGAGGGCACAGGGTTCTATGGCTACACCTTC; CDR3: CATSREGTGFYGYTF
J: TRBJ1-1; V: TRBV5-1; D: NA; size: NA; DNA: TGCGCCAGCAGCTTGGCAGGGCCCCGGTCGGTTGAAGCTTTCTTT; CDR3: CASSLAGPRSVEAFF
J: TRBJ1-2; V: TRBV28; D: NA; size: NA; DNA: TGTGCCAGCAAATTGGGGGTAGAGGACCCTAACTATGGCTACACCTTC; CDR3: CASKLGVEDPNYGYTF
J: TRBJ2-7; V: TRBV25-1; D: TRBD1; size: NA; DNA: TGTGCCAGCAGTGAGGACAGGGGGATCTACGAGCAGTACTTC; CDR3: CASSEDRGIYEQYF
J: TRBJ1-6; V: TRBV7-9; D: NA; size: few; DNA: TGTGCCAGCAGCTTAGCGGTAGGAGGGGCGGAATCACCCCTCCACTTT; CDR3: CASSLAVGGAESPLHF
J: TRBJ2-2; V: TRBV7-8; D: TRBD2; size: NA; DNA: TGTGCCAGCAGCTTAGTCGGCGGGGGGGCGGTCACCGGGGAGCTGTTTTTT; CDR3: CASSLVGGGAVTGELFF
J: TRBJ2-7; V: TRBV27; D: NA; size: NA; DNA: TGTGCCAGCAGCGCACAGGGTGGACGGCGTGATTACGAGCAGTACTTC; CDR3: CASSAQGGRRDYEQYF
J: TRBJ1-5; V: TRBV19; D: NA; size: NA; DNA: TGTGCCAGTAGCCTGGGGGCCCTCAATCAGCCCCAGCATTTT; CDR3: CASSLGALNQPQHF
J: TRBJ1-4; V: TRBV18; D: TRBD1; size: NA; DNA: TGTGCCAGCTCACCAACCCTGACAGGGTTCTTCGAAAAACTGTTTTTT; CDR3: CASSPTLTGFFEKLFF
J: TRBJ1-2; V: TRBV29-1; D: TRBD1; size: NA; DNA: TGCAGCGTTGTATCAGGGGGCAGTTTCGGCTACACCTTC; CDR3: CSVVSGGSFGYTF
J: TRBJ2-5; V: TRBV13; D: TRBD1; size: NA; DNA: TGTGCTTCCCGGACAGGGGGCCAAGAGACCCAGTACTTC; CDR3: CASRTGGQETQYF
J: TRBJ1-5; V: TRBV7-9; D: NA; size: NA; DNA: TGTGCCAGCAGCTTAGCTAAAACGGGGTCTTATAGCAATCAGCCCCAGCATTTT; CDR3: CASSLAKTGSYSNQPQHF
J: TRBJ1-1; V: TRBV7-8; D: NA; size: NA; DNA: TGTGCCAGCAGCTGGGACGGATCGAACACTGAAGCTTTCTTT; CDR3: CASSWDGSNTEAFF
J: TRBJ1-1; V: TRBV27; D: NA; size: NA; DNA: TGTGCCAGCAGTTTATCGCGGACACAGAACACTGAAGCTTTCTTT; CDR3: CASSLSRTQNTEAFF
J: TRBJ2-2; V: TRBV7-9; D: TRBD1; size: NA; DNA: TGTGCCAGCAGCCCGCCCCGGACAGGGATGAACACCGGGGAGCTGTTTTTT; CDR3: CASSPPRTGMNTGELFF
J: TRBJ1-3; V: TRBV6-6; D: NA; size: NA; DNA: TGTGCCAGCAGCTCCGCATGGAGCTCTGGAAACACCATATATTTT; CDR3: CASSSAWSSGNTIYF
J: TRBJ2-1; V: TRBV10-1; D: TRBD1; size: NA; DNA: TGCGCCAGCAGTGTAGGGACAGGGGTCTACAATGAGCAGTTCTTC; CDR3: CASSVGTGVYNEQFF
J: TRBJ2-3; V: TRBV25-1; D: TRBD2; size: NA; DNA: TGTGCCAGCAGTGAATCCCCTTCTAGCGGGGGCACAGATACGCAGTATTTT; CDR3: CASSESPSSGGTDTQYF
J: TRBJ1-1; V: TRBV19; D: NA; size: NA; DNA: TGTGCCAGTAGTATCAATGGTAGGGGAAGTCACCTGGACACTGAAGCTTTCTTT; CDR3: CASSINGRGSHLDTEAFF
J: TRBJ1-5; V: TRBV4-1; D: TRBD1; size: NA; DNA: TGCGCCAGCAGCCGGACAGGTAATAGCAATCAGCCCCAGCATTTT; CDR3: CASSRTGNSNQPQHF
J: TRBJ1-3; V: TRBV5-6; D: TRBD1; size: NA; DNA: TGTGCCAGCGGACTAGCCGGGACAGGGTACCCTGGAAACACCATATATTTT; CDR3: CASGLAGTGYPGNTIYF
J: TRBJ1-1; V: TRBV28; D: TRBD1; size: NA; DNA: TGTGCCAGCAGTATACAGGGGGCTCGAACTGAAGCTTTCTTT; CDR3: CASSIQGARTEAFF
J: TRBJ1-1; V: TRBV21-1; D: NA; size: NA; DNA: TGTGCCAGCAGCAAAGCGCTGGTAGGAAAGCCATTT; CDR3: CASSKALVGKPF
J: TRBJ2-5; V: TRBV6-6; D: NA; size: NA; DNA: TGTGCCAGCAAGCATAGTGGCAGGGAAGAGACCCAGTACTTC; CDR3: CASKHSGREETQYF
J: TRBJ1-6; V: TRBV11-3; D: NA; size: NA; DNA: TGTGCCAGCAGCTCCGGAGGGGAGGGATCACCCCCCCACTTT; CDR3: CASSSGGEGSPPHF
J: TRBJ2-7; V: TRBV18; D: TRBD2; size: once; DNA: TGTGCCAGCTCACCACCAAAAAGGACTAGCGGGGAATTTCTCTACGAGCAGTACTTC; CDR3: CASSPPKRTSGEFLYEQYF
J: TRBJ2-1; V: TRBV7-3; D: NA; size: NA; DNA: TGTGCCAGCAGCTTAGGCGGGGTAAATCGGAATGAGCAGTTCTTC; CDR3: CASSLGGVNRNEQFF
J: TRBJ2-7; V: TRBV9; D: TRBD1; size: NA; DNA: TGTGCCAGCACCCCCCCGACAGGGAACAAGCAGTACTTC; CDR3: CASTPPTGNKQYF
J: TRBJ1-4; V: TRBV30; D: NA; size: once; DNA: TGTGCCTGGAGTGTACCAGGGTTTAATGAAAAACTGTTTTTT; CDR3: CAWSVPGFNEKLFF
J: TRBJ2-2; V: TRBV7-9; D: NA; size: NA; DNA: TGTGCCAGCAGCCGGGCGGGGGCCCGGGGGACCGGGGAGCTGTTTTTT; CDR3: CASSRAGARGTGELFF
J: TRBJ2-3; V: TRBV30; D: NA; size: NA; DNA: TGTGCCTGGAGTGTAGGTTTAGGCCCCGCAGATACGCAGTATTTT; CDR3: CAWSVGLGPADTQYF
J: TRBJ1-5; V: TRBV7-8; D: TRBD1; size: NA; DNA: TGTGCCAGCAGCCCAGGGCGTTTTGGACAGGGGTATCAGCCCCAGCATTTT; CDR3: CASSPGRFGQGYQPQHF